The sequence of this T cell receptor beta chain was determined in a study of CD8+ T cells in alopecia areata (dated by TCRdb to 2017 to 2018). Describing the broader study: The treated patients took part in an open-label pilot trial in which moderate-to-severe alopecia areata was treated with oral tofacitinib at 5 to 10 mg twice daily. Scalp clonality was compared among normal scalp (n=4), patchy alopecia areata scalp (n=8), and alopecia totalis/universalis scalp (n=8). High-throughput TCRbeta sequencing was used to examine T cell clonal expansion in alopecia areata in both the C3H/HeJ mouse model and human patients. In treated patients, disease severity was measured using the SALT score, which gives the percentage of scalp surface area affected. Scalp tissue and sorted CD4+ and CD8+ peripheral blood T cells from patchy and totalis/universalis alopecia areata patients and from healthy controls were covered by human TCRbeta sequencing. Tofacitinib-treated patients had biopsies at baseline and at 4 and 24 weeks of treatment, with a later scalp biopsy in several patients. RNA was obtained with the PAXgene miRNA kit for fixed scalp, the miRNeasy kit for PBMCs, and the RNeasy kit for mouse skin. Patients received tofacitinib for 6 to 18 months and were then followed off drug for 6 months to check for delayed response and recurrence. TCRbeta CDR3 regions were amplified by immunoSEQ multiplex PCR using 35 Vbeta forward and 13 Jbeta reverse primers. Overall study outcomes, separate from this receptor: Compared with mice, TCR sequences shared between patients were less clear, possibly partly because of HLA diversity across the patient population. During tofacitinib treatment, many expanded lesional clones remained in scalp and blood, and this persistence may partly explain relapse after treatment is stopped. Because the treated cohort was small and had only one nonresponder, larger studies are needed to examine links between baseline CD8+ expansion and response. Compared with normal scalp, lesional scalp had higher clonality and more expanded CD8+ clones, particularly in alopecia totalis/universalis, a pattern that suggests antigenic drive. Scalp clonality and the number of expanded CD8+ clones among the top 100 scalp clones were significantly decreased by tofacitinib. Resident alphabeta T cells in normal human skin are also sequenced, complicating scalp TCR repertoire analysis, unlike mouse skin dominated by gammadelta T cells.

A remark on this clone: Its antigen is still unknown. No base quality information exists; no much larger clone differs at one position. Different DNA sequences within this sample yield the same CDR3.

The library was made by the immunoSEQ multiplex PCR assay. To provide template for TCR sequencing, every sample had RNA extracted and reverse transcribed into cDNA. First-strand cDNA was synthesized with SuperScript III using a 2:1 mix of oligo-dT and random hexamers. A synthetic immune receptor repertoire was used to gauge amplification bias, and whatever bias remained was removed computationally. The source study handled its data this way. Raw reads were preprocessed for error removal, and CDR3 was defined according to IMGT conventions as running from the conserved cysteine to phenylalanine. Clonality was calculated as 1 minus Shannon entropy normalized by log2 of the number of productive unique TCRs. Scalp TCRbeta sequences were cross-referenced with sorted blood CD4 and CD8 repertoires so that the CD4 or CD8 identity of scalp clones could be inferred. TCRdb stores this immuneACCESS table with in-frame sequences only. Part of the clones is absent; in the studies checked, under half of the shortfall reflects unresolved V genes, and no reason is known for the rest. V and J calls and clone size are copied from that table; D and trimming were computed from the DNA. This sample is represented by 190,000 or so clones; roughly 62% of them were singletons. The leading ten clones occupy roughly 12% of the sample.

Trimming costs V 4 bases and J 2 bases, and their ends lie 2 bases apart. The CDR3 covers 12 residues, taking in both the cysteine and the phenylalanine. The kept DNA is CDR3 alone, 36 bases in frame from the first base. CDR1 SGHTA and CDR2 FQGTGA were looked up in the germline V gene. Reading the label with the study, this specimen's time point is: about 25 weeks on oral tofacitinib. Read against the paper, the sample's treatment or condition label means: oral pan-JAK inhibitor, 5-10 mg twice daily. Lesional scalp punch biopsies and peripheral blood were collected from alopecia areata patients. PBMCs were isolated by density centrifugation and stained for CD3, CD4 and CD8, and CD4+ and CD8+ T cells were sorted on a FACSAria.

The sequence links TRBV7-3 to TRBJ2-2, with an unclear D gene assignment. This receptor was identified in a human donor with alopecia areata. Material: CD8+ T cells sorted from blood, obtained at week 24, from a patient treated with tofacitinib. The nucleotide sequence reads TGTGCCAGCAGCTCCAACACCGGGGAGCTGTTTTTT. Its protein is CASSSNTGELFF.